The clone carrying this TCR beta chain was seen at least ten times. The antigen is not known. The data were taken from a study of blood T cells in healthy people across ages. The V gene lost 0 bases and the J gene lost 4 bases, with 13 bases spanning the gap. Germline CDR1 and CDR2: DFQATT and SNEGSKA (reference sequence). The CDR3 spans 16 residues. Donors were systemically healthy Caucasian individuals from Russia aged roughly 6 to 100 years. In each sample, at least 7 million PBMCs were isolated. For the second PCR, which ran for roughly 7 to 11 cycles, a sample-barcoded 5' primer and a J-beta primer mix were used. Via MiXCR, TCRdb re-called the 5' RACE reads, giving one row per CDR3 protein. The profile covers about 1.7 million distinct CDR3 sequences, with roughly 30% appearing a single time and 7.7% taken by the ten largest. Study-wide results and caveats: Expanded clonotype shifts may have been confounded, as the donors had an unknown CMV status. Per million T cells, the diversity of TCR beta decreased roughly linearly as age advanced.

This TCR came from a woman in her twenties or thirties in good health. The V and J genes are TRBV20-1 and TRBJ2-6; D might be TRBD2 (5 bases). Input material: blood. DNA for the CDR3: TGCAGTGCTAGAGATCGGGCGGGTGGCGGGGCCAACGTCCTGACTTTC. Its protein product is CSARDRAGGGANVLTF.